This TCR beta chain appears in the sequencing data of a study of blood T cell repertoires in COVID-19. Study-level background: Acute-phase and convalescent COVID-19 samples originated in the United States, Italy and Spain. Sources were T cells, B-cell-depleted T cells, or PBMCs; the material itself was cDNA or gDNA.

How the authors handled the data: Reference gene primer amplification in the assay estimated nucleated cell counts. Using immunoSEQ multiplex PCR, the repertoire was profiled, and TCRdb retains in-frame clones only, with some absent. That table furnishes V, J and clone size, whereas the DNA furnished D and trimming. The repertoire includes roughly 99,000 clones, more than 70% of them detected once, and approximately 4.4% sits in the top ten. V was pared by 6 bases and J by 5 bases, with 12 bases of the junction left unmatched. The V gene's germline CDR1 is WSHSY and CDR2 SAAADI. The CDR3 contains 16 residues.

The sample comprised peripheral blood. This clonotype was sampled from a human donor in a cohort sampled during active COVID-19. The chain employs TRBV10-2 and TRBJ2-3, with 9 bases identical to TRBD2. In DNA, the CDR3 is TGCGCCAGCAGCCCTGTGGTGCGGGAGGGAGGAGATACGCAGTATTTT. This translates into CASSPVVREGGDTQYF.